The present entry profiles one T cell receptor beta chain with its context. What it recognizes is unknown. TCRdb's table, derived via immunoSEQ multiplex PCR, lists solely in-frame clones and lacks some. Of about 97,000 clones detected, about 89% appear once; the ten largest clones hold around 7%. There are 15 residues in the CDR3. V was cut by 6 bases and J by 1 base, with 15 bases left in between. Germline V gene sequence: CDR1 MDHEN, CDR2 SYDVKM. The data derive from a study of T cell responses to AZD1222 COVID-19 vaccine. Points from the study as a whole: At 160-218 and 743-854, vaccine-associated CD4 TCRs were dominant, and they spanned spike. Baseline seropositivity occurred in only six AZD1222 recipients. Nearly half of unique spike-specific TCRs reportedly avoided B.1.351 and B.1.1.7 mutated regions. Two AZD1222 administrations were followed by greater Spike-specific TCR breadth and depth.

This rearrangement joins TRBV28 to TRBJ1-1; weak D call: TRBD1 (6 bases). The receptor's source is an adult in good health. Sample: peripheral blood, taken on day 0 of AZD1222 vaccination. The CDR3 loop is CASRLGGARNTEAFF. In DNA form, the CDR3 reads TGTGCCAGCAGATTGGGGGGGGCAAGGAACACTGAAGCTTTCTTT.